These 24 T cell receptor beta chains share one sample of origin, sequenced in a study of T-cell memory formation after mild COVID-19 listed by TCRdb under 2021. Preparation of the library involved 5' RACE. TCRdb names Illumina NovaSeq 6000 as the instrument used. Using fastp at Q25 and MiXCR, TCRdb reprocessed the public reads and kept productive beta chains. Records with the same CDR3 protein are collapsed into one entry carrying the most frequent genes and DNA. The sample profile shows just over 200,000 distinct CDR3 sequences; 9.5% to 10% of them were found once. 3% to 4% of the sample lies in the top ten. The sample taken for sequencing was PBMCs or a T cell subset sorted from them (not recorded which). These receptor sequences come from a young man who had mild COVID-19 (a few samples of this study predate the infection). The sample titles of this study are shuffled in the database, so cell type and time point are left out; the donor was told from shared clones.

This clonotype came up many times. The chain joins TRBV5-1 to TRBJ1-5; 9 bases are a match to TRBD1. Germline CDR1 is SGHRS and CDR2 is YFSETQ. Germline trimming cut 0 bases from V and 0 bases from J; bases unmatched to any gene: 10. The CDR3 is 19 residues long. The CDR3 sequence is CASSLVPGQGLYSNQPQHF. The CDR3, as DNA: TGCGCCAGCAGCTTGGTCCCGGGACAGGGCCTCTATAGCAATCAGCCCCAGCATTTT. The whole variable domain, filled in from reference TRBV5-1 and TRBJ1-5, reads KAGVTQTPRYLIKTRGQQVTLSCSPISGHRSVSWYQQTPGQGLQFLFEYFSETQRNKGNFPGRFSGRQFSNSRSEMNVSTLELGDSALYLCASSLVPGQGLYSNQPQHFGDGTRLSIL.

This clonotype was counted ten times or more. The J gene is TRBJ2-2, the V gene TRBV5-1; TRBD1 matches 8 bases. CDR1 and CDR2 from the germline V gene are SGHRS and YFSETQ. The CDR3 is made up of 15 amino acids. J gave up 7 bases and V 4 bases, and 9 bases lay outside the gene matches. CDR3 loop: CASSPGQGAFGELFF. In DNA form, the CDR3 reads TGCGCCAGCAGCCCGGGCCAGGGGGCGTTCGGGGAGCTGTTTTTT.

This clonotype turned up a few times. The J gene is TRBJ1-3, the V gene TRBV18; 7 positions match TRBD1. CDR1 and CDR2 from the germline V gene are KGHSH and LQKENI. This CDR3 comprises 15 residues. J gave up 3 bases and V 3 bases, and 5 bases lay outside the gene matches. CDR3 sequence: CASSPDRAFGNTIYF. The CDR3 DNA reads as TGTGCCAGCTCACCCGACAGGGCGTTTGGAAACACCATATATTTT. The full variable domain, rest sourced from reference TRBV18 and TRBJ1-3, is NAGVMQNPRHLVRRRGQEARLRCSPMKGHSHVYWYRQLPEEGLKFMVYLQKENIIDESGMPKERFSAEFPKEGPSILRIQQVVRGDSAAYFCASSPDRAFGNTIYFGEGSWLTVV.

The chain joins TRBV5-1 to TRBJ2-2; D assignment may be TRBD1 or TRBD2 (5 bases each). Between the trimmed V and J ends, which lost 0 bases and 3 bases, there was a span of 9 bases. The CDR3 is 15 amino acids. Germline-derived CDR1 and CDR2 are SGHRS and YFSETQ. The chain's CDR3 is CASSLGDGDTGELFF. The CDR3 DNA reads TGCGCCAGCAGCTTGGGGGACGGAGACACCGGGGAGCTGTTTTTT.

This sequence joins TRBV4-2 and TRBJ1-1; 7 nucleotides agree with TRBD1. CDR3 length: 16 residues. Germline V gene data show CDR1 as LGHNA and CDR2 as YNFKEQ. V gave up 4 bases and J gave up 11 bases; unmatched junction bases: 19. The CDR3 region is CASSPTGMDFSLGAFF. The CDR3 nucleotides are TGTGCCAGCAGCCCGACAGGGATGGATTTTAGCCTAGGGGCTTTCTTT.

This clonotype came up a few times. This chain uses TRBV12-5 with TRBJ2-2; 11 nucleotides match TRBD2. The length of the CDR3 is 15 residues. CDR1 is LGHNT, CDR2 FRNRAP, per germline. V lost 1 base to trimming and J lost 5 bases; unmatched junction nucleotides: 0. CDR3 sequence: CASGLGLAGTGELFF. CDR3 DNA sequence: TGTGCTAGTGGTTTGGGACTAGCGGGGACCGGGGAGCTGTTTTTT.

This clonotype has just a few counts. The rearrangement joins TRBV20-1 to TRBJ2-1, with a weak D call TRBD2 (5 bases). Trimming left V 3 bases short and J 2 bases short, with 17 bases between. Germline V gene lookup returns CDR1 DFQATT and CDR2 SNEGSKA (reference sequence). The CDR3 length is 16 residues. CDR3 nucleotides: TGCAGTGCTAGTTCCCTTTTCGGGGAGACCTACAATGAGCAGTTCTTC. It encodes CSASSLFGETYNEQFF.

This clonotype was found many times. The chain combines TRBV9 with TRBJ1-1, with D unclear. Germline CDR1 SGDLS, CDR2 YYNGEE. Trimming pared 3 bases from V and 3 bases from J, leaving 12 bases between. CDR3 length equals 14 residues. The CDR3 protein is CASSASRADTEAFF. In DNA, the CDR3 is TGTGCCAGCAGCGCCAGTCGGGCGGACACTGAAGCTTTCTTT.

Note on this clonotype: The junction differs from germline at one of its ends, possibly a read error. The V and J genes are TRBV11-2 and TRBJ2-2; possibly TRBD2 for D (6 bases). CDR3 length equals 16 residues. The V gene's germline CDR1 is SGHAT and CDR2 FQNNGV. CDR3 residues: CASSLRVLANTVELFF. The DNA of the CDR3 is TGTGCCAGCAGCTTAAGGGTACTAGCTAACACCGTGGAGCTGTTTTTT.

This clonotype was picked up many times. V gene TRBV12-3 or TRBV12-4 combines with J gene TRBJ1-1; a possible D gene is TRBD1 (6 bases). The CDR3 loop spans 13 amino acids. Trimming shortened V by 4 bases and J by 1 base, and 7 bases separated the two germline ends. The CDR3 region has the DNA TGTGCCAGCAGTTACAGGGCGAACACTGAAGCTTTCTTT. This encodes CASSYRANTEAFF.

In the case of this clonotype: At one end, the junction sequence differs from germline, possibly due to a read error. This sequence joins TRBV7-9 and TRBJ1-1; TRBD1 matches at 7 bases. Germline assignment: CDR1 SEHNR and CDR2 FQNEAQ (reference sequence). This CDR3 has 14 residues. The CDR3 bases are TGTGCCAGCAGTTTAGGGGGCGGAGGCTCTGAAGCTTTCTTT. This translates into CASSLGGGGSEAFF.

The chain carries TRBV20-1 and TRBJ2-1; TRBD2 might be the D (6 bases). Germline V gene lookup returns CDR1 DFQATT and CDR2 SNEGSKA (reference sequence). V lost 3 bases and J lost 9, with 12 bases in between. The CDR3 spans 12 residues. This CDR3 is CSASREVGEQFF. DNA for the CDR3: TGCAGTGCTAGTAGGGAGGTCGGTGAGCAGTTCTTC.

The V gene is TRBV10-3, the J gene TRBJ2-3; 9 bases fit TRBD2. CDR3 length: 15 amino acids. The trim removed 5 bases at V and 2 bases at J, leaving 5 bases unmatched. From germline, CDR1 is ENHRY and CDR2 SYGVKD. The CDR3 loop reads CAISNLAGPTDTQYF. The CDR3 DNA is TGTGCCATCAGTAACCTAGCGGGACCCACAGATACGCAGTATTTT.

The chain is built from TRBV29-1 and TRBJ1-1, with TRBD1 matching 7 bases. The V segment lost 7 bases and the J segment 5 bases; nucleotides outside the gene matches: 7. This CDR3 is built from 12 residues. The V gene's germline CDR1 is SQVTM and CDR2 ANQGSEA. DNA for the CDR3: TGCAGCGCCAACAGGGGTCGGACTGAAGCTTTCTTT. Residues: CSANRGRTEAFF.

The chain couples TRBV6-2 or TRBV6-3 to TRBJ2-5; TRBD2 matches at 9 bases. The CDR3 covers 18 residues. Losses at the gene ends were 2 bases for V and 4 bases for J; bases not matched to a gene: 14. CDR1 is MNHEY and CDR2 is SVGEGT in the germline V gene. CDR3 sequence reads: CASSYTGIIAGASETQYF. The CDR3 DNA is TGTGCCAGCAGTTACACCGGAATTATAGCGGGGGCCTCAGAGACCCAGTACTTC.

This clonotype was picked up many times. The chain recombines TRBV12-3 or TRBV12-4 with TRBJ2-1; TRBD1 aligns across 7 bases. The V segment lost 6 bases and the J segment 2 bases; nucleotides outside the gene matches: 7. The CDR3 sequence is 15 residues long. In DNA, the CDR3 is TGTGCCAGCAGCTATGACAGGGTTGCCTACAATGAGCAGTTCTTC. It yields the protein CASSYDRVAYNEQFF.

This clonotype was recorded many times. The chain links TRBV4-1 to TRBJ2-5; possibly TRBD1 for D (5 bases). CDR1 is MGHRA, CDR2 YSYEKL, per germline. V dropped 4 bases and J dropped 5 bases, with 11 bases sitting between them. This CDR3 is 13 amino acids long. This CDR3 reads CASSPRARETQYF. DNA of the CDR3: TGCGCCAGCAGCCCCAGGGCGAGGGAGACCCAGTACTTC.

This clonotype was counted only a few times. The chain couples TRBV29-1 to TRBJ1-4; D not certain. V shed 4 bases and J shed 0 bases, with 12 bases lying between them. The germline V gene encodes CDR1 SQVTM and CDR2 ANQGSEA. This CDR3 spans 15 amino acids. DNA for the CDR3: TGCAGCGTTGGGCCGGACGCAACAACTAATGAAAAACTGTTTTTT. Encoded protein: CSVGPDATTNEKLFF.

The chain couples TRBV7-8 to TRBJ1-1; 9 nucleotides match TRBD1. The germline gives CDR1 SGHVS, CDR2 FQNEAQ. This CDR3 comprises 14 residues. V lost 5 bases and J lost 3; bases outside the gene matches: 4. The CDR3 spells CASSRGQGHTEAFF. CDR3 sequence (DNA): TGTGCCAGCAGCCGGGGACAGGGCCACACTGAAGCTTTCTTT.

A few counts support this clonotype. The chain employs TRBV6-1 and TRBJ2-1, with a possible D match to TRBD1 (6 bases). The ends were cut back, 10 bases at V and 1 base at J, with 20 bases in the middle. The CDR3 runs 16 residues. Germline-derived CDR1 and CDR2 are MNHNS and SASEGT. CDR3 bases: TGTGCCACTACCGCTAGGACAGCCTCTTCCTACAATGAGCAGTTCTTC. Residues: CATTARTASSYNEQFF.

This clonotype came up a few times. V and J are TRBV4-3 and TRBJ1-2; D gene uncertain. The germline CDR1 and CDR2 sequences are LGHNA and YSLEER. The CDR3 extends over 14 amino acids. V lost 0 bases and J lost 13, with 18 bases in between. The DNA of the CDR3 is TGCGCCAGCAGCCAAGATAAGAGGCGTACCGGAGGCACCTTC. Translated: CASSQDKRRTGGTF.

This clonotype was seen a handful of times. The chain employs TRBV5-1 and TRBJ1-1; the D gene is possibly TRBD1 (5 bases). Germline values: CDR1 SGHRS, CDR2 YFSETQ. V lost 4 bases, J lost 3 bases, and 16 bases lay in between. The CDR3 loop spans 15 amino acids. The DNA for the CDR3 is TGCGCCAGCAGCACGGGGGGACGGGACCACACTGAAGCTTTCTTT. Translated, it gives CASSTGGRDHTEAFF.

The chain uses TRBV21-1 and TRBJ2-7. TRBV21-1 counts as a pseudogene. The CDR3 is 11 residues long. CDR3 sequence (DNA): TGTGCCAGCAGCAAAATCAACGAGCAGTACGTC. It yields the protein CASSKINEQYV.

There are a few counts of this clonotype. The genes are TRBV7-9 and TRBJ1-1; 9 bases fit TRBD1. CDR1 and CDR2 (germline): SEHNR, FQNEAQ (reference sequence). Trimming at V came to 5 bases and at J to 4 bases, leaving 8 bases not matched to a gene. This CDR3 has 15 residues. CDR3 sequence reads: CASSDNRGLSTEAFF. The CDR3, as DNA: TGTGCCAGCAGCGATAACAGGGGGCTGAGCACTGAAGCTTTCTTT.